These T cell receptor beta chains were read from a single sample in a study of T cell changes during pregnancy in multiple sclerosis. The table came from immunoSEQ multiplex PCR; TCRdb's copy has only in-frame clones and leaves some out. The profile shows approximately 80,000 clones, less than 95% of them singletons. The specimen was peripheral blood, collected in the third trimester of pregnancy. The receptors were sampled from a female donor with multiple sclerosis, enrolled in a pregnancy study. The CDR3 runs from the conserved cysteine through the conserved F or W. D genes are given only for firm matches. Some rows mark clone size as missing; the rest say once, few, many or name a class of expanded clone.

size,J,D,V,DNA,CDR3
.,TRBJ1-5,TRBD1,TRBV4-1,TGCGCCAGCAGCCAAACGGGACAGGGAGACAATCAGCCCCAGCATTTT,CASSQTGQGDNQPQHF
.,TRBJ1-6,.,TRBV6-5,TGTGCCAGCAGGCAGGGTTATAATTCACCCCTCCACTTT,CASRQGYNSPLHF
.,TRBJ2-3,TRBD2,TRBV5-8,TGTGCCAGCAGCTTGGAGGGCCCTCGTGGACTAGCGGGGCGGTATTTT,CASSLEGPRGLAGRYF
.,TRBJ2-1,TRBD2,TRBV19,TGTGCCAGTAGTATAGGTAGCGGGGGTTTCGATGAGCAGTTCTTC,CASSIGSGGFDEQFF
.,TRBJ2-5,TRBD1,TRBV11-2,TGTGCCAGCAGAGGGGACAGTCAAGAGACCCAGTACTTC,CASRGDSQETQYF
.,TRBJ2-7,.,TRBV18,TGTGCCAGCTCACCCGGAGAACCCTACGAGCAGTACTTC,CASSPGEPYEQYF
.,TRBJ2-1,TRBD1,TRBV29-1,TGCAGCGTTGGGACAGGGGATGACAATGAGCAGTTCTTC,CSVGTGDDNEQFF
.,TRBJ2-5,TRBD1,TRBV18,TGTGCCAGCTCACCACCGGGACAGGTAGAGACCCAGTACTTC,CASSPPGQVETQYF
.,TRBJ2-3,.,TRBV25-1,TGTGCCACCCAGACAGATACGCAGTATTTT,CATQTDTQYF
medium-sized,TRBJ1-1,TRBD1,TRBV6-1,TGTGCCAGCAAGAGAGGGACAGGGAGAGTCCTAGAAGCTTTCTTT,CASKRGTGRVLEAFF
.,TRBJ2-2,TRBD1,TRBV11-2,TGTGCCAGCATAACAGGGGCGGGCACCGGGGAGCTGTTTTTT,CASITGAGTGELFF
.,TRBJ2-3,.,TRBV4-1,TGCGCCAGCAGCCGAACAGGGATCGGCACAGATACGCAGTATTTT,CASSRTGIGTDTQYF
once,TRBJ1-6,.,TRBV19,TGTGCCAGTAGTGCAACAGGGTCCCCACATTCACCCCTCCACTTT,CASSATGSPHSPLHF
.,TRBJ2-7,TRBD2,TRBV27,TGTGCCAGCAGTCCCGCTAGCGGGGGGACATACGAGCAGTACTTC,CASSPASGGTYEQYF
.,TRBJ2-5,TRBD1,TRBV5-1,TGCGCCAGCAGCAAAGGGACAGTCCAAGAGACCCAGTACTTC,CASSKGTVQETQYF
.,TRBJ2-5,.,TRBV5-1,TGCGCCAGCAGCTTGGGAGTCCAAGAGACCCAGTACTTC,CASSLGVQETQYF
.,TRBJ1-2,.,TRBV25-1,TGTGCCAGCAGTGAATTCGTCGGGGGGAAGGGGGGCTACACCTTC,CASSEFVGGKGGYTF